This T cell receptor (beta chain) was sequenced in a study of blood T cells in healthy people across ages. The CDR3 is 13 residues long. The V and J ends lost 5 bases and 5 bases respectively, with 11 bases between them. The use of a sample-barcoded 5' primer and a J-beta primer mix characterized a second PCR of roughly 6 to 11 cycles. MiXCR, run by TCRdb on the 5' RACE reads, gives a single entry per CDR3 protein. The sample lists about a million distinct CDR3 sequences; about 44% were seen once. The chain employs TRBV12-3 or TRBV12-4 and TRBJ2-3, with D unclear. The TCR originated in a man between 25 and 39 years old in good health. What was sequenced was blood. The DNA for the CDR3 is TGTGCCAGCAGTAAATCGCAGCGAGATACGCAGTATTTT. Translation gives CASSKSQRDTQYF.